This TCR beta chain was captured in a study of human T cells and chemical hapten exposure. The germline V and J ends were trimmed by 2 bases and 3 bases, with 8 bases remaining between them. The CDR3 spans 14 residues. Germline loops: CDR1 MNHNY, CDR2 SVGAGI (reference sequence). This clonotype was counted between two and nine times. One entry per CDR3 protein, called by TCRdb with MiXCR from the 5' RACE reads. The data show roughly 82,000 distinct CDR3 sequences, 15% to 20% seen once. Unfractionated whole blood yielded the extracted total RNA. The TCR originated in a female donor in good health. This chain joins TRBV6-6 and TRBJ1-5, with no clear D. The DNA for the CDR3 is TGTGCCAGCAGTTACAGAGACCTCAATCAGCCCCAGCATTTT. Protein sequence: CASSYRDLNQPQHF.